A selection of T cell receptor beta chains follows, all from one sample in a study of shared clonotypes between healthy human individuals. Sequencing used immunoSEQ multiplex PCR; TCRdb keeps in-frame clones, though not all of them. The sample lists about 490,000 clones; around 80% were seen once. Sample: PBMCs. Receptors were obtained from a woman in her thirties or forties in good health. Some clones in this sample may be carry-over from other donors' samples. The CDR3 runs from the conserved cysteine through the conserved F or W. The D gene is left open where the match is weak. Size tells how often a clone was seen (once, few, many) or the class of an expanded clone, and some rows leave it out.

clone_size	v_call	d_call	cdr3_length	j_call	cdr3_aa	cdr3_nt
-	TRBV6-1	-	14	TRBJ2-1	CASSVLGQYNEQFF	TGTGCCAGCAGTGTTTTGGGTCAGTACAATGAGCAGTTCTTC
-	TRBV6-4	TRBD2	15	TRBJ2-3	CASSGGGLDTDTQYF	TGTGCCAGCAGTGGTGGTGGACTAGACACAGATACGCAGTATTTT
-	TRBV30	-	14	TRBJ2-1	CAWSVRGFNNEQFF	TGTGCCTGGAGTGTACGTGGGTTCAACAATGAGCAGTTCTTC
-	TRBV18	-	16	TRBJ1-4	CASSPRTRATNEKLFF	TGTGCCAGCTCACCACGGACCAGAGCAACTAATGAAAAACTGTTTTTT
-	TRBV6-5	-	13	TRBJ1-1	CASKRGMNTEAFF	TGTGCCAGCAAGCGGGGGATGAACACTGAAGCTTTCTTT
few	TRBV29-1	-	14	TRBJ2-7	CSVERDGGTYEQYF	TGCAGCGTTGAGAGGGACGGAGGAACCTACGAGCAGTACTTC
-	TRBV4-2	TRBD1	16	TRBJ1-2	CASSQIFRDSLYGYTF	TGTGCCAGCAGCCAAATATTCCGGGACAGCCTATATGGCTACACCTTC
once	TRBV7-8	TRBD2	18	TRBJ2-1	CASSLGGGRALSYNEQFF	TGTGCCAGCAGCTTAGGGGGCGGGAGGGCCCTCTCCTACAATGAGCAGTTCTTC
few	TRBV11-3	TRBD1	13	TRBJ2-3	CASSPRDRDTQYF	TGTGCCAGCAGCCCCAGGGACAGAGATACGCAGTATTTT
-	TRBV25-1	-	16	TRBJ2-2	CASSEYGSQNTGELFF	TGTGCCAGCAGTGAATATGGGAGTCAGAACACCGGGGAGCTGTTTTTT
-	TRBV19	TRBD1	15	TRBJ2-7	CASSIGQGASSAQYF	TGTGCCAGTAGTATAGGACAGGGGGCGAGTTCCGCGCAGTACTTC
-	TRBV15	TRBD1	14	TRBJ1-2	CATSKRTGDYGYTF	TGTGCCACCAGCAAAAGGACAGGAGACTATGGCTACACCTTC
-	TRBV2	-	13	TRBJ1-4	CASSGNAHEKLFF	TGTGCCAGCAGCGGTAATGCCCACGAGAAACTGTTTTTT
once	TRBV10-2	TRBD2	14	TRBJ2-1	CASLLAGVYNEQFF	TGCGCCAGCTTACTAGCGGGAGTGTACAATGAGCAGTTCTTC
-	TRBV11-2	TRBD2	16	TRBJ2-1	CASSLVLAGGGNEQFF	TGTGCCAGCAGCTTAGTCCTAGCGGGAGGGGGGAATGAGCAGTTCTTC
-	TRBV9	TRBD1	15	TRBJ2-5	CATTRGQGVWETQYF	TGTGCCACCACACGGGGACAGGGAGTCTGGGAGACCCAGTACTTC
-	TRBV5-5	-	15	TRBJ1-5	CASSLSRDSNQPQHF	TGTGCCAGCAGCTTGTCCCGGGACAGCAATCAGCCCCAGCATTTT
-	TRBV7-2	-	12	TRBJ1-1	CASSLLVGEAFF	TGTGCCAGCAGCTTATTGGTAGGGGAAGCTTTCTTT
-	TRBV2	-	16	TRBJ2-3	CASNPTTRTGTDTQYF	TGTGCCAGCAACCCAACAACCCGGACAGGCACAGATACGCAGTATTTT
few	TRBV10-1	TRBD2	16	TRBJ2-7	CASTKERSGSPLEQYF	TGCGCCAGCACCAAGGAACGAAGCGGGAGTCCTCTCGAGCAGTACTTC
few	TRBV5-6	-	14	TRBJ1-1	CASSLGGMNTEAFF	TGTGCCAGCAGCTTGGGTGGGATGAACACTGAAGCTTTCTTT
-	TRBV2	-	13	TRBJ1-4	CASRGDTNEKLFF	TGTGCCAGCAGAGGAGACACTAATGAAAAACTGTTTTTT
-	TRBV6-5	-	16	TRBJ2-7	CASSSSPGEGGHEQYF	TGTGCCAGCAGTTCTAGCCCAGGGGAGGGAGGCCACGAGCAGTACTTC
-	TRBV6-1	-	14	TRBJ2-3	CASSAAWRTDTQYF	TGTGCCAGCAGTGCTGCCTGGCGCACAGATACGCAGTATTTT
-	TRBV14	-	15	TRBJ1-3	CASSTTRGSGNTIYF	TGTGCCAGCAGCACGACGAGGGGGTCTGGAAACACCATATATTTT
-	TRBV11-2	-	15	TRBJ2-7	CASSLGGNPLYEQYF	TGTGCCAGCAGCTTAGGGGGGAACCCCCTCTACGAGCAGTACTTC
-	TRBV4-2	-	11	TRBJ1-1	CASSQGASSFF	TGTGCCAGCAGCCAAGGGGCGAGTTCTTTCTTT
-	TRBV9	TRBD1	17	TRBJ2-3	CASSVGDRFLSTDTQYF	TGTGCCAGCAGCGTCGGGGACAGGTTTTTGAGCACAGATACGCAGTATTTT
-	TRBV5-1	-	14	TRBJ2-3	CASSSQGGTDTQYF	TGCGCCAGCAGCTCACAGGGTGGCACAGATACGCAGTATTTT
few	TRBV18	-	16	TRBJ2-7	CASSPRGPGVAYEQYF	TGTGCCAGCTCACCGAGGGGGCCGGGGGTCGCCTACGAGCAGTACTTC
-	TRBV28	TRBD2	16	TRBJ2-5	CASSLSSGRAVGTQYF	TGTGCCAGCAGTTTATCTAGCGGGAGGGCCGTAGGGACCCAGTACTTC
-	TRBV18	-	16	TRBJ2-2	CASSPLTGRSTGELFF	TGTGCCAGCTCACCACTTACGGGACGGAGCACCGGGGAGCTGTTTTTT
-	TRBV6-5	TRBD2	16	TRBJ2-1	CASSYSGREGINEQFF	TGTGCCAGCAGTTACTCTGGGCGGGAGGGAATCAATGAGCAGTTCTTC
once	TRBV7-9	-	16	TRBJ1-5	CASSPPPDNSNQPQHF	TGTGCCAGCAGCCCGCCGCCCGATAATAGCAATCAGCCCCAGCATTTT
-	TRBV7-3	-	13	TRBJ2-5	CASSLGRGETQYF	TGTGCCAGCAGCTTGGGGCGGGGAGAGACCCAGTACTTC
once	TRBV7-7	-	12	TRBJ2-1	CASSLAGGEQFF	TGTGCCAGCAGCTTAGCGGGGGGTGAGCAGTTCTTC
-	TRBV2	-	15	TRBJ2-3	CASSEYGVGTDTQYF	TGTGCCAGCAGTGAATACGGGGTAGGCACAGATACGCAGTATTTT
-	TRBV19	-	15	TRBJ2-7	CASSMVRHGSYEQYF	TGTGCCAGTAGTATGGTTCGTCACGGCTCCTACGAGCAGTACTTC
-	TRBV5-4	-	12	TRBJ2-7	CASSVDDYEQYF	TGTGCCAGCAGCGTGGACGATTACGAGCAGTACTTC
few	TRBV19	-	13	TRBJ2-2	CASTSQGTGELFF	TGTGCCAGTACCTCTCAGGGGACCGGGGAGCTGTTTTTT
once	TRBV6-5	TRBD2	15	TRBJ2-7	CASSYQAGVTYEQYF	TGTGCCAGCAGTTACCAAGCGGGAGTGACCTACGAGCAGTACTTC
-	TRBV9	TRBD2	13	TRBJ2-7	CASSTLGGDEQYF	TGTGCCAGCAGCACCCTCGGGGGGGACGAGCAGTACTTC
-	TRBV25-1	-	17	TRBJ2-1	CASSRRTDKSKYNEQFF	TGTGCCAGCAGCCGTCGCACAGACAAGAGTAAATACAATGAGCAGTTCTTC
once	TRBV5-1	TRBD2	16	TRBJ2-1	CASSFRTSGSWNEQFF	TGCGCCAGCAGCTTCCGGACTAGCGGCTCGTGGAATGAGCAGTTCTTC
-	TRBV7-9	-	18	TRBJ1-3	CASSLRAGRKGSGNTIYF	TGTGCCAGCAGCTTACGGGCAGGGAGGAAGGGATCTGGAAACACCATATATTTT
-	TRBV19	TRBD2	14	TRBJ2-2	CASKLAGSTGELFF	TGTGCCAGCAAACTAGCGGGAAGCACCGGGGAGCTGTTTTTT
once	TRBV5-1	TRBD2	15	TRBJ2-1	CASSLVVAGRNEQFF	TGCGCCAGCAGCTTGGTGGTAGCGGGGAGGAATGAGCAGTTCTTC
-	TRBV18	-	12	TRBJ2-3	CASSPPADTQYF	TGTGCCAGCTCACCACCAGCCGATACGCAGTATTTT
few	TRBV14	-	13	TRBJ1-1	CASSRGFNTEAFF	TGTGCCAGCAGCCGAGGGTTTAACACTGAAGCTTTCTTT
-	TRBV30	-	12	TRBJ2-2	CAWSVDTGELFF	TGTGCCTGGAGTGTTGACACCGGGGAGCTGTTTTTT
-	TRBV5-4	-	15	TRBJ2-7	CASSRRGVSSYEQYF	TGTGCCAGCAGCCGAAGGGGGGTTAGCTCCTACGAGCAGTACTTC
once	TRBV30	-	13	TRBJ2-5	CACQGGTQETQYF	TGTGCCTGCCAAGGGGGGACTCAAGAGACCCAGTACTTC
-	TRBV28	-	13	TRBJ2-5	CASSLGGTWTQYF	TGTGCCAGCAGTTTGGGAGGCACGTGGACCCAGTACTTC
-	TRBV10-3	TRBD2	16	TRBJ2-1	CAISGRNSGLLNEQFF	TGTGCCATCAGCGGTCGAAATAGCGGGTTACTCAATGAGCAGTTCTTC
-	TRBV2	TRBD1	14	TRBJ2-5	CASTRDRGLETQYF	TGTGCCAGCACGAGGGACAGGGGGTTGGAGACCCAGTACTTC